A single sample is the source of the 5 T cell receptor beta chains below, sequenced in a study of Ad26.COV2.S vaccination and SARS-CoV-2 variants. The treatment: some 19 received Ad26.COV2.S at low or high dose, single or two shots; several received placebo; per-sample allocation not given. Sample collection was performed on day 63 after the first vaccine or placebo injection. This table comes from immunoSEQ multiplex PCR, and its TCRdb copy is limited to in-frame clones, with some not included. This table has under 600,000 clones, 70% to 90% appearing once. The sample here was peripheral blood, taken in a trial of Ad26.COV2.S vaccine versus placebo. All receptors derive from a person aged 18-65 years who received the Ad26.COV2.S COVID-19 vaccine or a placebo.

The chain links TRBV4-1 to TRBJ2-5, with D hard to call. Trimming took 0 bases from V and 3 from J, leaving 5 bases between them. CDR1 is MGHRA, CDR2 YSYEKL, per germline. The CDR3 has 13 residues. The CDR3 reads CASSQEFKETQYF. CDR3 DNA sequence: TGCGCCAGCAGCCAAGAATTTAAAGAGACCCAGTACTTC.

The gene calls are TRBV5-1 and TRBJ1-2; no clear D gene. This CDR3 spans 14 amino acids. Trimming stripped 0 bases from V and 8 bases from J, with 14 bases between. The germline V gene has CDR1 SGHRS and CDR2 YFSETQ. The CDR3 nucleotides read TGCGCCAGCAGCTTGGGAGAAAAAACGGGAGGCTACACCTTC. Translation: CASSLGEKTGGYTF.

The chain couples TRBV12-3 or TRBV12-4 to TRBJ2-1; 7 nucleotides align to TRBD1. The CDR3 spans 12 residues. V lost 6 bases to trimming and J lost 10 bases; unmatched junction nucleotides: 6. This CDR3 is CASSLQGIEQFF. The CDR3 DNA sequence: TGTGCCAGCAGCTTACAGGGGATCGAGCAGTTCTTC.

The CDR3 bases are TGTGCCAGCATTTCTCCCGGGGCCCCCTACGAGCAGTACTTC. Its protein is CASISPGAPYEQYF. The genes are TRBV28 and TRBJ2-7, with D possibly called TRBD1 or TRBD2 (5 bases each). CDR1 MDHEN and CDR2 SYDVKM come from the germline V gene. The CDR3 loop spans 14 amino acids. V dropped 7 bases and J dropped 2 bases, with 15 bases sitting between them.

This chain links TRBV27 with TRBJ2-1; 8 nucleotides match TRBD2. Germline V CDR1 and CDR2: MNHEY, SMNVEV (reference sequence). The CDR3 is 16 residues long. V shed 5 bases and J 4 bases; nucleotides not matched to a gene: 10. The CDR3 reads CASSPGGVLLYNEQFF. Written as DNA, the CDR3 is TGTGCCAGCAGTCCCGGGGGGGTGCTACTTTACAATGAGCAGTTCTTC.